Listed here is a single T cell receptor beta chain. Its antigen remains unknown. Stated time point: week 35, safety follow-up. With topical imiquimod, each dose of the vaccine consisted of 300 ug of mutant IDH1 20-mer peptide. Trimming shortened V by 4 bases and J by 3 bases, and 10 bases separated the two germline ends. The CDR3 runs to 13 residues. Looked up from germline, CDR1 is MNHNS and CDR2 is SASEGT. The record originates from a study of a mutant IDH1 vaccine in newly diagnosed glioma. Overall study: Therapy received beforehand was radiotherapy, temozolomide, or both, with most patients given both.

Study-level results: There seemed to be no relation between pseudoprogression and changes in top peripheral T cell clonotypes.

Clones were read by immunoSEQ multiplex PCR, and TCRdb kept only the in-frame ones, dropping some. The data contain fewer than 35,000 clones, about 80% of them singletons. This receptor was identified in a young man with glioma. The material sequenced was PBMCs, taken from a glioma patient whose treatment included an IDH1 peptide vaccine. This sequence joins TRBV6-1 and TRBJ2-7, with no clear D. CDR3 residues: CASSAPPSYEQYF. CDR3 nucleotide sequence: TGTGCCAGCAGTGCCCCGCCCAGCTACGAGCAGTACTTC.